A selection of T cell receptor beta chains follows, all from one sample in a study of shared clonotypes between healthy human individuals. Generated by immunoSEQ multiplex PCR, the TCRdb table keeps only in-frame clones and is missing some. The sample lists 2 million to 2.5 million clones, about 94% occurring once. The sample taken for sequencing was naive CD4+ T cells sorted from blood. The receptors come from a man younger than 35 in good health. CDR3s include the opening cysteine and the closing phenylalanine or tryptophan. The D gene is left open where the match is weak. Not every row has a clone size; where given, it reads once, few, many or a size class.

j_gene: TRBJ2-5
v_gene: TRBV28
abundance: -
d_gene: -
CDR3nt: TGTGCCAGCAGTTTAACGGGGAACCAAGAGACCCAGTACTTC
CDR3aa: CASSLTGNQETQYF

j_gene: TRBJ1-2
v_gene: TRBV7-3
abundance: -
d_gene: TRBD1
CDR3nt: TGTGCCAGCAGCTTAACGATAGGCAGGGGGGCTTTATCCCTCTATGGCTACACCTTC
CDR3aa: CASSLTIGRGALSLYGYTF

j_gene: TRBJ2-1
v_gene: TRBV6-1
abundance: -
d_gene: -
CDR3nt: TGTGCCAGCAGTGAAGGGTCGGTTAACAATGAGCAGTTCTTC
CDR3aa: CASSEGSVNNEQFF

j_gene: TRBJ1-2
v_gene: TRBV6-5
abundance: -
d_gene: -
CDR3nt: TGTGCCAGCATACGGGGGGCGTACGGTGGCTACACCTTC
CDR3aa: CASIRGAYGGYTF

j_gene: TRBJ2-3
v_gene: TRBV7-9
abundance: -
d_gene: TRBD2
CDR3nt: TGTGCCAGCAGCTTAAGTTGGGGAGGGGGCACAGATACGCAGTATTTT
CDR3aa: CASSLSWGGGTDTQYF

j_gene: TRBJ1-2
v_gene: TRBV19
abundance: -
d_gene: -
CDR3nt: TGTGCCAGTAGTCCTAACGACAGACCTTCCCGCTATGGCTACACCTTC
CDR3aa: CASSPNDRPSRYGYTF

j_gene: TRBJ2-3
v_gene: TRBV11-2
abundance: -
d_gene: -
CDR3nt: TGTGCCAGCAGCTTAAGACAAGGGGGGGGAAATACGCAGTATTTT
CDR3aa: CASSLRQGGGNTQYF

j_gene: TRBJ2-1
v_gene: TRBV10-2
abundance: -
d_gene: TRBD2
CDR3nt: TGCGCCAGCCGGTCGGGACTAGCGGGGAGCAATGAGCAGTTCTTC
CDR3aa: CASRSGLAGSNEQFF

j_gene: TRBJ2-7
v_gene: TRBV6-5
abundance: -
d_gene: TRBD1
CDR3nt: TGTGCCAGCAGGTCCGGGACAGGAGCCTACGAGCAGTACTTC
CDR3aa: CASRSGTGAYEQYF

j_gene: TRBJ2-5
v_gene: TRBV9
abundance: -
d_gene: -
CDR3nt: TGTGCCAGCAGCAAAACGGACAGTCCCCAAGAGACCCAGTACTTC
CDR3aa: CASSKTDSPQETQYF

j_gene: TRBJ2-7
v_gene: TRBV7-9
abundance: -
d_gene: TRBD2
CDR3nt: TGTGCCAGCAGCTTAGCCGGCGGGACTACCTACGAGCAGTACTTC
CDR3aa: CASSLAGGTTYEQYF

j_gene: TRBJ1-2
v_gene: TRBV5-1
abundance: -
d_gene: TRBD1
CDR3nt: TGCGCCAGCAGCTCACAGGGGACTGATGGCTACACCTTC
CDR3aa: CASSSQGTDGYTF

j_gene: TRBJ2-4
v_gene: TRBV9
abundance: -
d_gene: TRBD2
CDR3nt: TGTGCCAGCAGCGGAGGACTAGCGGGGGCACAAGCCAAAAACATTCAGTACTTC
CDR3aa: CASSGGLAGAQAKNIQYF

j_gene: TRBJ2-3
v_gene: TRBV5-1
abundance: -
d_gene: -
CDR3nt: TGCGCCAGCAGCTCGGGCGGGACAGCCCCCACAGATACGCAGTATTTT
CDR3aa: CASSSGGTAPTDTQYF

j_gene: TRBJ2-7
v_gene: TRBV7-2
abundance: -
d_gene: TRBD2
CDR3nt: TGTGCCAGCAGCACACCGGGACTACCACCCTTGGAGCAGTACTTC
CDR3aa: CASSTPGLPPLEQYF

j_gene: TRBJ1-2
v_gene: TRBV5-4
abundance: -
d_gene: TRBD1
CDR3nt: TGTGCCAGCAGCTTGTACACCCGGGACAGATATGGCTACACCTTC
CDR3aa: CASSLYTRDRYGYTF

j_gene: TRBJ2-7
v_gene: TRBV7-2
abundance: -
d_gene: -
CDR3nt: TGTGCCAGCAGCTTAGGCAACTCCTACGAGCAGTACTTC
CDR3aa: CASSLGNSYEQYF

j_gene: TRBJ2-7
v_gene: TRBV6-1
abundance: -
d_gene: -
CDR3nt: TGTGCCACCCTCGGAGCGCTGAGCTCCTACGAGCAGTACTTC
CDR3aa: CATLGALSSYEQYF

j_gene: TRBJ1-2
v_gene: TRBV4-1
abundance: -
d_gene: TRBD1
CDR3nt: TGCGCCAGCAGCCCCTACCTGGGACAGGGGGCGGAGGGCTACACCTTC
CDR3aa: CASSPYLGQGAEGYTF

j_gene: TRBJ1-3
v_gene: TRBV15
abundance: -
d_gene: -
CDR3nt: TGTGCCACCAGCAGAGATCCTCAGAGCTCTGGAAACACCATATATTTT
CDR3aa: CATSRDPQSSGNTIYF

j_gene: TRBJ2-3
v_gene: TRBV7-3
abundance: -
d_gene: -
CDR3nt: TGTGCCAGCAGCTTAACGAGTAGCACAGATACGCAGTATTTT
CDR3aa: CASSLTSSTDTQYF

j_gene: TRBJ2-7
v_gene: TRBV7-9
abundance: -
d_gene: TRBD1
CDR3nt: TGTGCCAGCACCCAACCCCCCCGGACAGGGAAAGTTTGGGACGAGCAGTACTTC
CDR3aa: CASTQPPRTGKVWDEQYF

j_gene: TRBJ1-4
v_gene: TRBV7-9
abundance: -
d_gene: -
CDR3nt: TGTGCCAGCAGCGGACAGCACCGGAATGAAAAACTGTTTTTT
CDR3aa: CASSGQHRNEKLFF

j_gene: TRBJ2-5
v_gene: TRBV6-1
abundance: -
d_gene: -
CDR3nt: TGTGCCAGCAGTGAGAACAGCATCGCGGAGACCCAGTACTTC
CDR3aa: CASSENSIAETQYF

j_gene: TRBJ2-5
v_gene: TRBV5-1
abundance: -
d_gene: -
CDR3nt: TGCGCCAGCAGGTCCGGACAAGGCGAGACCCAGTACTTC
CDR3aa: CASRSGQGETQYF

j_gene: TRBJ2-5
v_gene: TRBV29-1
abundance: -
d_gene: -
CDR3nt: TGCAGCCATGGCGGGTCAGTTGGGGAGACCCAGTACTTC
CDR3aa: CSHGGSVGETQYF

j_gene: TRBJ1-2
v_gene: TRBV19
abundance: -
d_gene: -
CDR3nt: TGTGCCAGTAACGGAAGACAGGAACTCTATGGCTACACCTTC
CDR3aa: CASNGRQELYGYTF

j_gene: TRBJ1-2
v_gene: TRBV25-1
abundance: -
d_gene: TRBD1
CDR3nt: TGTGCCACCCAGGACAGGGGCTATGGCTACACCTTC
CDR3aa: CATQDRGYGYTF

j_gene: TRBJ1-5
v_gene: TRBV7-9
abundance: few
d_gene: TRBD1
CDR3nt: TGTGCCAGCAGCTTGACAGGGAATCAGCCCCAGCATTTT
CDR3aa: CASSLTGNQPQHF

j_gene: TRBJ1-2
v_gene: TRBV10-3
abundance: once
d_gene: TRBD1
CDR3nt: TGTGCCATCACCAACAGGGGGCAGGACTATGGCTACACCTTC
CDR3aa: CAITNRGQDYGYTF

j_gene: TRBJ2-3
v_gene: TRBV5-1
abundance: -
d_gene: TRBD2
CDR3nt: TGCGCCAGCAGCTCCGGACTAGCGGGGACTAGCACAGATACGCAGTATTTT
CDR3aa: CASSSGLAGTSTDTQYF

j_gene: TRBJ1-2
v_gene: TRBV6-5
abundance: -
d_gene: -
CDR3nt: TGTGCCACCGGGGGGACACAAGAAATCTATGGCTACACCTTC
CDR3aa: CATGGTQEIYGYTF

j_gene: TRBJ1-1
v_gene: TRBV7-2
abundance: -
d_gene: -
CDR3nt: TGTGCCAGCAGCCTAGTAGGTGTTATGAACACTGAAGCTTTCTTT
CDR3aa: CASSLVGVMNTEAFF

j_gene: TRBJ2-7
v_gene: TRBV7-2
abundance: -
d_gene: -
CDR3nt: TGTGCCAGCAGCTTAGCGGACGTCTACGAGCAGTACTTC
CDR3aa: CASSLADVYEQYF

j_gene: TRBJ1-5
v_gene: TRBV27
abundance: -
d_gene: -
CDR3nt: TGTGCCAGCAGCGCGTGGGCCAGCAATCAGCCCCAGCATTTT
CDR3aa: CASSAWASNQPQHF

j_gene: TRBJ1-3
v_gene: TRBV30
abundance: -
d_gene: -
CDR3nt: TGTGCCTGGAGCACTCCAGGGTCTAGCTCTGGAAACACCATATATTTT
CDR3aa: CAWSTPGSSSGNTIYF

j_gene: TRBJ2-7
v_gene: TRBV30
abundance: few
d_gene: -
CDR3nt: TGTGCCTGGAGTGTTAACTACGAGCAGTACTTC
CDR3aa: CAWSVNYEQYF

j_gene: TRBJ2-3
v_gene: TRBV6-5
abundance: -
d_gene: TRBD2
CDR3nt: TGTGCCAGCAGTTACTCGCCTAGCGGAGGCAGGGATACGCAGTATTTT
CDR3aa: CASSYSPSGGRDTQYF

j_gene: TRBJ1-1
v_gene: TRBV6-5
abundance: -
d_gene: -
CDR3nt: TGTGCCAGCAGCCGGGCTAGGAACACTGAAGCTTTCTTT
CDR3aa: CASSRARNTEAFF

j_gene: TRBJ1-2
v_gene: TRBV2
abundance: -
d_gene: TRBD1
CDR3nt: TGTGCCAGCAGTTCTCGGACAGGGGGCAATTCTGGCCACACCTTC
CDR3aa: CASSSRTGGNSGHTF

j_gene: TRBJ2-7
v_gene: TRBV5-1
abundance: -
d_gene: -
CDR3nt: TGCGCCAGCAGCACAGGAGCTTACGAGCAGTACTTC
CDR3aa: CASSTGAYEQYF

j_gene: TRBJ2-7
v_gene: TRBV7-2
abundance: -
d_gene: TRBD2
CDR3nt: TGTGCCAGCAGCTCGGGACTAGCGGGAGTTTGGCAGTACTTC
CDR3aa: CASSSGLAGVWQYF

j_gene: TRBJ1-1
v_gene: TRBV25-1
abundance: -
d_gene: -
CDR3nt: TGTGCCAGCAGTGAAAGTGGGGACCCTGAAGCTTTCTTT
CDR3aa: CASSESGDPEAFF

j_gene: TRBJ1-2
v_gene: TRBV4-1
abundance: -
d_gene: TRBD1
CDR3nt: TGCGCCAGCAGCTTGGGACAGAACTATGGCTACACCTTC
CDR3aa: CASSLGQNYGYTF

j_gene: TRBJ1-2
v_gene: TRBV28
abundance: -
d_gene: TRBD1
CDR3nt: TGTGCCAGCAGTTTATGGGGCCAGGGGGCAGCGGAAGGCTACACCTTC
CDR3aa: CASSLWGQGAAEGYTF

j_gene: TRBJ2-5
v_gene: TRBV2
abundance: -
d_gene: -
CDR3nt: TGTGCCAGTCAGGGCTCGGGTCCAGAGACCCAGTACTTC
CDR3aa: CASQGSGPETQYF

j_gene: TRBJ2-7
v_gene: TRBV30
abundance: -
d_gene: TRBD1
CDR3nt: TGTGCCTGGGGACAGGGGGCATCCTACGAGCAGTACTTC
CDR3aa: CAWGQGASYEQYF

j_gene: TRBJ1-5
v_gene: TRBV27
abundance: -
d_gene: -
CDR3nt: TGTGCCAGCAGTCCCAGACCCAATCAGCCCCAGCATTTT
CDR3aa: CASSPRPNQPQHF

j_gene: TRBJ2-7
v_gene: TRBV15
abundance: once
d_gene: TRBD2
CDR3nt: TGTGCCACCAGCAGAGATCTAGCGGCCTACGAGCAGTACTTC
CDR3aa: CATSRDLAAYEQYF

j_gene: TRBJ2-1
v_gene: TRBV30
abundance: once
d_gene: TRBD2
CDR3nt: TGTGCCTGGCAGCGGGGGGGCGTCGGTGAGCAGTTCTTC
CDR3aa: CAWQRGGVGEQFF